This T cell receptor (beta chain) was identified in a study of control samples from healthy donors and cancer patients. CDR1 and CDR2 (germline): MDHEN, SYDVKM. V was shortened by 3 bases and J by 6 bases, with 17 bases between the two germline ends. The CDR3 loop spans 15 amino acids. TCRdb's table, derived via immunoSEQ multiplex PCR, lists solely in-frame clones and lacks some. Of about 180,000 clones listed, nearly 90% are singletons. The chain links TRBV28 to TRBJ1-2, with D possibly TRBD1 on 6 matching bases. Material for sequencing was blood. This clonotype originated in a woman aged 45-65 years in good health. The CDR3 bases are TGTGCCAGCAGTTTTCAGGGGTTGGCCCTAAATGGCTACACCTTC. This sequence encodes CASSFQGLALNGYTF.